This T cell receptor (beta chain) was recorded in a study of blood T cell repertoires in COVID-19. The data were produced by immunoSEQ multiplex PCR, yet TCRdb's version contains in-frame clones alone and is incomplete. The sample consists of roughly 240,000 clones, around 87% of them appearing once. The receptor's source is a man aged 18 to 30 with active or convalescent COVID-19. The specimen was peripheral blood.

This chain's CDR3 is CASSRPDRGTDEQYF. CDR3 DNA: TGCGCCAGCAGCCGGCCGGACAGGGGGACCGACGAGCAGTACTTC. V and J are TRBV4-1 and TRBJ2-7; 10 bases match TRBD1. Trimming took 4 bases from V and 5 from J; bases not matched to a gene: 8. CDR3 length equals 15 residues. Germline V gene sequence: CDR1 MGHRA, CDR2 YSYEKL.